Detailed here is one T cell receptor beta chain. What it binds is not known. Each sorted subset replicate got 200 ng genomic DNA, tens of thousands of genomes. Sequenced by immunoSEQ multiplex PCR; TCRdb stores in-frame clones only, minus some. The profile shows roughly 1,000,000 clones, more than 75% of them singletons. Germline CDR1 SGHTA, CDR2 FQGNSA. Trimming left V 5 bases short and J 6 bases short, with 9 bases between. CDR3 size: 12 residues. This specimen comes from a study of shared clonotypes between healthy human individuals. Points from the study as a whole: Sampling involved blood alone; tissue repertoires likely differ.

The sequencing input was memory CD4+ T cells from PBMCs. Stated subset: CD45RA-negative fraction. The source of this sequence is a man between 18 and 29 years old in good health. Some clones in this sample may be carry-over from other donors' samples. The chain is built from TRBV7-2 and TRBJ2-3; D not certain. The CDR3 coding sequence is TGTGCCAGCAGCCGGTCTGGGGATACGCAGTATTTT. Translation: CASSRSGDTQYF. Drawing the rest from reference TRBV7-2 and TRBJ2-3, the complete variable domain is GAGVSQSPSNKVTEKGKDVELRCDPISGHTALYWYRQSLGQGLEFLIYFQGNSAPDKSGLPSDRFSAERTGGSVSTLTIQRTQQEDSAVYLCASSRSGDTQYFGPGTRLTVL.